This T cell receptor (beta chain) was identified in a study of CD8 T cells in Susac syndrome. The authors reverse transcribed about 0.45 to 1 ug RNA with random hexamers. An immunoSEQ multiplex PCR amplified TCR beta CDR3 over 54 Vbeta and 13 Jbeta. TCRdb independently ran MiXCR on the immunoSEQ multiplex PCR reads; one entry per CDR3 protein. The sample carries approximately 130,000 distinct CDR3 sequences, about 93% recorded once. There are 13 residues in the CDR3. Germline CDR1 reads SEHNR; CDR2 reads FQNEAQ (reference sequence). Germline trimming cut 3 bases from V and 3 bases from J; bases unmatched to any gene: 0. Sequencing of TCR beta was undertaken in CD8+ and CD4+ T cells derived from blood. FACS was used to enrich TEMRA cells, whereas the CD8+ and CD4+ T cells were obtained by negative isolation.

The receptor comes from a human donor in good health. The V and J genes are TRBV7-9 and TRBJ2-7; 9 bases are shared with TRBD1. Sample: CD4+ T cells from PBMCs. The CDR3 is CASSLTGGYEQYF. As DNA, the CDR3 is TGTGCCAGCAGCTTGACAGGGGGCTACGAGCAGTACTTC.